This T cell receptor (beta chain) was captured in a study of radiotherapy plus CTLA-4 blockade in lung cancer. This CDR3 spans 15 amino acids. CDR1 and CDR2 from the germline V gene are MNHEY and SVGAGI. The V and J ends lost 5 bases and 3 bases, in that order; junction bases with no gene match: 8. The table came from immunoSEQ multiplex PCR; TCRdb's copy has only in-frame clones and leaves some out. The sample carries 81,000 or so clones, around 81% recorded once. This specimen was peripheral blood, taken from a patient treated with radiotherapy plus ipilimumab. V and J are TRBV6-5 and TRBJ2-7; 9 positions match TRBD1. The receptor's source is a human donor with non-small cell lung cancer whose response to radiotherapy plus ipilimumab could not be evaluated. Some clones in this sample may be carry-over from other donors' samples. This chain's CDR3 is CASSGGQGLIYEQYF. The CDR3 bases are TGTGCCAGCAGTGGGGGACAGGGACTCATCTACGAGCAGTACTTC.